The 10 T cell receptor beta chains below come from one sample, sequenced in a study of T cells in Graves' hyperthyroidism and ophthalmopathy. Amplification yielded TCR beta CDR3 regions, with RNA transcripts as the source. The HTBI primer set served for first-round RT-PCR of the TCR CDR3. TCRdb independently ran MiXCR on the multiplex PCR reads; one entry per CDR3 protein. The sample consists of 250,000 to 300,000 distinct CDR3 sequences, about 14% of them appearing once. Sequencing input: blood. The receptors shown here come from a woman in her forties with Graves' hyperthyroidism that later progressed to Graves' ophthalmopathy.

The CDR3 DNA follows: TGCGCCAGCAGCCATGTCGGGGTTAAGGTTGAAGCTTTCTTT. Translation: CASSHVGVKVEAFF. The chain uses TRBV4-1 and TRBJ1-1; D gene uncertain. Germline loops: CDR1 MGHRA, CDR2 YSYEKL. Trimming removed 3 bases at V and 7 bases at J, with 15 bases between. The CDR3 spans 14 residues.

This clonotype was seen many times. The chain is built from TRBV3-1 and TRBJ2-1; TRBD2 matches at 7 bases. V lost 1 base, J lost 4 bases, and 10 bases stayed unmatched. The CDR3 sequence is 17 residues long. The germline V gene has CDR1 LGHDT and CDR2 YNNKEL (reference sequence). The CDR3 region is CASSQVRGAGTYNEQFF. The CDR3 DNA reads TGTGCCAGCAGCCAAGTTCGAGGAGCGGGAACGTACAATGAGCAGTTCTTC.

The chain has TRBV5-5 and TRBJ1-1; D is unclear. This CDR3 is 14 amino acids long. Trimming shortened V by 4 bases and J by 3 bases, and 13 bases separated the two germline ends. Per the germline V gene, CDR1 is SGHKS and CDR2 is YYEKEE (reference sequence). The CDR3 sequence is CASSTRVSDTEAFF. In DNA, the CDR3 is TGTGCCAGCAGCACAAGAGTATCAGACACTGAAGCTTTCTTT. The full variable domain, its missing parts supplied by reference TRBV5-5 and TRBJ1-1, is DAGVTQSPTHLIKTRGQQVTLRCSPISGHKSVSWYQQVLGQGPQFIFQYYEKEERGRGNFPDRFSARQFPNYSSELNVNALLLGDSALYLCASSTRVSDTEAFFGQGTRLTVV.

This clonotype has a count of ten or more. V usage is TRBV7-9 and J usage is TRBJ2-2, with unresolved D. V was clipped by 5 bases and J by 0 bases, with 13 bases between them. The CDR3 consists of 16 residues. Germline CDR1 and CDR2: SEHNR and FQNEAQ (reference sequence). CDR3 coding DNA: TGTGCCAGCAGCCTCGGTGGGTCCACGAACACCGGGGAGCTGTTTTTT. The encoded protein is CASSLGGSTNTGELFF. Looking up the rest from reference TRBV7-9 and TRBJ2-2 gives the full variable domain: DTGVSQNPRHKITKRGQNVTFRCDPISEHNRLYWYRQTLGQGPEFLTYFQNEAQLEKSRLLSDRFSAERPKGSFSTLEIQRTEQGDSAMYLCASSLGGSTNTGELFFGEGSRLTVL.

This clonotype was detected ten times or more. The chain uses TRBV5-1 and TRBJ1-2; a weak D match, TRBD1 (5 bases). Trimming cost V 0 bases and J 4 bases, with 13 bases left between them. Germline lookup yields CDR1 SGHRS and CDR2 YFSETQ. CDR3 size: 15 residues. The CDR3 sequence: CASSLGLAGLYGYTF. The DNA of the CDR3 is TGCGCCAGCAGCTTGGGACTTGCAGGGCTCTATGGCTACACCTTC.

The chain joins TRBV5-1 to TRBJ1-1; 7 bases are a match to TRBD1. The CDR3 consists of 11 residues. Germline assignment: CDR1 SGHRS and CDR2 YFSETQ. Trimming took 5 bases from V and 7 from J; bases not matched to a gene: 2. DNA of the CDR3: TGCGCCAGCAGGGGACAGCGTGAAGCTTTCTTT. It translates to CASRGQREAFF.

This clonotype has a count of ten or more. The rearrangement links TRBV6-6 to TRBJ2-7; TRBD1 matches 9 bases. Trimming at V came to 2 bases and at J to 7 bases, leaving 6 bases not matched to a gene. Germline V gene sequence: CDR1 MNHNY, CDR2 SVGAGI (reference sequence). There are 14 residues in the CDR3. The CDR3 sequence is CASSYGQGSGEQYF. CDR3 bases: TGTGCCAGCAGTTACGGACAGGGGTCTGGGGAGCAGTACTTC.

This clonotype was counted at least ten times. The J gene is TRBJ2-7, the V gene TRBV4-1, with D perhaps TRBD2 (6 bases). The germline V gene has CDR1 MGHRA and CDR2 YSYEKL. V was clipped by 4 bases and J by 3 bases, with 13 bases between them. This CDR3 contains 14 residues. The DNA of the CDR3 is TGCGCCAGCAGCCGTCTAGCGAAGAACTACGAGCAGTACTTC. Translated: CASSRLAKNYEQYF.

This clonotype was detected ten times or more. This chain connects TRBV27 to TRBJ2-5; 7 bases agree with TRBD1. Germline CDR1 reads MNHEY; CDR2 reads SMNVEV (reference sequence). Losses at the gene ends were 0 bases for V and 6 bases for J; bases not matched to a gene: 1. CDR3 size: 13 residues. The CDR3 region is CASSLSTGKTQYF. The CDR3 DNA reads as TGTGCCAGCAGTTTATCGACAGGGAAGACCCAGTACTTC.

This clonotype was found a few times. The J gene is TRBJ1-1, the V gene TRBV2; D not resolved. The CDR3 totals 13 residues. CDR1 and CDR2 (germline): SNHLY, FYNNEI. V was shortened by 6 bases and J by 3 bases, with 11 bases between the two germline ends. The CDR3 is CASSLGADTEAFF. In DNA form, the CDR3 reads TGTGCCAGCAGCTTGGGTGCGGACACTGAAGCTTTCTTT.